What follows are 22 T cell receptor beta chains derived from one specimen sequenced in a study of blood T cells in healthy people across ages. A second PCR, run for roughly 7 to 11 cycles, used a sample-barcoded 5' primer plus a J-beta primer mix. TCRdb independently ran MiXCR on the 5' RACE reads; one entry per CDR3 protein. This sample has 850,000 to 1,000,000 distinct CDR3 sequences, with around 46% found just once. Sequenced: blood. All receptors come from a man aged 25-40 years in good health.

J is TRBJ2-2 and V is TRBV12-3 or TRBV12-4; 8 nucleotides agree with TRBD2. This CDR3 is 16 amino acids long. Trimming cost V 7 bases and J 5 bases; bases outside gene matches: 12. The CDR3 DNA sequence: TGTGCCAGCACCAAATACGGGGGGGTGGAGACCGGGGAGCTGTTTTTT. It yields the protein CASTKYGGVETGELFF.

This chain uses TRBV15 with TRBJ1-2, with 7 positions matching TRBD1. Germline CDR1 and CDR2: LNHNV and YYDKDF (reference sequence). The length of the CDR3 is 13 residues. After removal of 8 bases from V and 0 bases from J, the junction contained 3 bases not matched to a gene. DNA for the CDR3: TGTGCCACCGGGACAGCAACTAACTATGGCTACACCTTC. Translation gives CATGTATNYGYTF.

This clonotype has just a few counts. V is TRBV6-5 and J is TRBJ2-7, with 7 positions matching TRBD1. The germline V gene encodes CDR1 MNHEY and CDR2 SVGAGI. The CDR3 consists of 15 residues. V gave up 6 bases and J gave up 5 bases; unmatched junction bases: 13. For the CDR3, the DNA is TGTGCCAGCAGACCTCAAAACAGGGGCCCCCACGAGCAGTACTTC. Translated: CASRPQNRGPHEQYF.

V is TRBV7-2 and J is TRBJ2-1, with 10 bases fitting TRBD2. This CDR3 comprises 14 residues. With 6 bases clipped from V and 4 bases from J, the junction kept 3 bases outside the gene matches. Germline lookup yields CDR1 SGHTA and CDR2 FQGNSA. CDR3 coding DNA: TGTGCCAGCAGGCGGACTAGCGGATACAATGAGCAGTTCTTC. Residues: CASRRTSGYNEQFF.

The chain links TRBV10-3 to TRBJ2-5; 11 positions match TRBD2. Germline CDR1 reads ENHRY; CDR2 reads SYGVKD. The J segment lost 0 bases and the V segment lost 7 bases, leaving 4 bases of the junction unmatched. The CDR3 totals 15 residues. DNA of the CDR3: TGTGCCATCACTAGACTAGCGGGGAACCAAGAGACCCAGTACTTC. It codes for CAITRLAGNQETQYF.

This rearrangement joins TRBV6-5 to TRBJ1-4; perhaps TRBD1 as D (5 bases). The CDR3 is 19 amino acids. CDR1 and CDR2 (germline): MNHEY, SVGAGI. Trimming left V 0 bases short and J 0 bases short, with 17 bases between. This chain's CDR3 is CASSYSSILGAATNEKLFF. In DNA, the CDR3 is TGTGCCAGCAGTTACTCGTCTATTTTAGGGGCGGCAACTAATGAAAAACTGTTTTTT.

The chain joins TRBV14 to TRBJ1-1; perhaps TRBD1 as D (5 bases). Trimming cost V 0 bases and J 4 bases, with 12 bases left between them. This CDR3 spans 15 amino acids. CDR1 SGHDN and CDR2 FVKESK come from the germline V gene. The CDR3 DNA follows: TGTGCCAGCAGCCAAGATCATCGGGGGGGCACTGAAGCTTTCTTT. Protein product: CASSQDHRGGTEAFF.

CDR3 in amino acids: CASSQDKGLGRLFF. CDR3 DNA: TGCGCCAGCAGCCAAGATAAGGGTTTGGGTAGACTGTTTTTT. The chain uses TRBV4-3 and TRBJ1-4; D gene uncertain. Trimming cost V 0 bases and J 13 bases, with 15 bases left between them. Germline V gives CDR1 LGHNA, CDR2 YSLEER. CDR3 size: 14 residues.

This clonotype was seen once. V usage is TRBV29-1 and J usage is TRBJ2-7; tentatively, D is TRBD1 (6 bases). There are 14 residues in the CDR3. Trimming stripped 5 bases from V and 0 bases from J, with 14 bases between. Germline CDR1 and CDR2: SQVTM and ANQGSEA. Here the CDR3 reads CSVRRDKNSYEQYF. Here the CDR3 DNA reads TGCAGCGTTCGCAGGGACAAAAACTCCTACGAGCAGTACTTC.

This chain links TRBV5-1 with TRBJ1-2; maybe TRBD1 (5 bases). V shed 6 bases and J shed 5 bases, with 14 bases lying between them. The CDR3 is 13 amino acids. Germline values: CDR1 SGHRS, CDR2 YFSETQ. The CDR3 bases are TGCGCCAGCAACTCTGGGGGGGATTATGGCTACACCTTC. Translation gives CASNSGGDYGYTF.

This CDR3 reads CASSLNGGDYGYTF. CDR3 nucleotides: TGTGCCAGCAGCTTAAACGGGGGGGATTATGGCTACACCTTC. The chain carries TRBV7-9 and TRBJ1-2, with TRBD1 as a possible D gene (5 bases). CDR1 SEHNR and CDR2 FQNEAQ come from the germline V gene (reference sequence). The V end was cut by 2 bases, the J end by 5 bases, with 12 bases between. This CDR3 spans 14 amino acids. Based on the CDR3 plus reference TRBV7-9 and TRBJ1-2, the full variable domain is DTGVSQNPRHKITKRGQNVTFRCDPISEHNRLYWYRQTLGQGPEFLTYFQNEAQLEKSRLLSDRFSAERPKGSFSTLEIQRTEQGDSAMYLCASSLNGGDYGYTFGSGTRLTVV.

The genes are TRBV20-1 and TRBJ2-3; 9 nucleotides agree with TRBD2. CDR1 is DFQATT, CDR2 SNEGSKA, per germline (reference sequence). V lost 2 bases, J lost 4 bases, and 7 bases stayed unmatched. The CDR3 extends over 15 amino acids. CDR3 amino acids: CSARSLAGSPDTQYF. In nucleotides, the CDR3 is TGCAGTGCTAGAAGTCTAGCGGGGAGTCCAGATACGCAGTATTTT.

This clonotype was recorded a few times. CDR3 DNA sequence: TGTGCCAGCAGTTTATCCCCGGACAGGGCTGTTGCCTATGGCTACACCTTC. Its protein product is CASSLSPDRAVAYGYTF. V gene TRBV27 combines with J gene TRBJ1-2; the match to TRBD1 covers 8 bases. Germline V gene data show CDR1 as MNHEY and CDR2 as SMNVEV (reference sequence). The V and J ends lost 0 bases and 4 bases, in that order; junction bases with no gene match: 10. The CDR3 length is 17 residues.

This clonotype turned up a few times. The gene calls are TRBV7-2 and TRBJ1-1; D remains unclear. CDR3 length: 13 residues. Germline V gene sequence: CDR1 SGHTA, CDR2 FQGNSA. V lost 5 bases and J 5 bases, leaving 12 bases between the germline ends. The CDR3 region has the DNA TGTGCCAGCAGCAAGGCTACTGAAACTGAAGCTTTCTTT. This encodes CASSKATETEAFF.

This clonotype turned up a few times. The chain couples TRBV4-3 to TRBJ2-7; tentatively, D is TRBD1 or TRBD2 (6 bases each). CDR3 length: 16 amino acids. V dropped 0 bases and J dropped 4 bases, with 16 bases sitting between them. Germline lookup yields CDR1 LGHNA and CDR2 YSLEER. CDR3 sequence: CASSQEDLQGGYEQYF. Written as DNA, the CDR3 is TGCGCCAGCAGCCAAGAGGATCTACAGGGAGGATACGAGCAGTACTTC.

This clonotype was picked up a small number of times. The chain has TRBV27 and TRBJ2-3; the match to TRBD2 covers 11 bases. The germline V gene encodes CDR1 MNHEY and CDR2 SMNVEV (reference sequence). V was pared by 0 bases and J by 9 bases, with 5 bases of the junction left unmatched. The CDR3 spans 15 residues. CDR3 in amino acids: CASSLSKTSGDTQYF. DNA of the CDR3: TGTGCCAGCAGTTTATCTAAGACTAGCGGGGACACGCAGTATTTT.

This clonotype showed up just a few times. The chain employs TRBV6-5 and TRBJ1-1; D uncertain. The CDR3 has 15 amino acids. Trimming removed 2 bases at V and 0 bases at J, with 10 bases between. Germline V gene sequence: CDR1 MNHEY, CDR2 SVGAGI. CDR3 sequence (DNA): TGTGCCAGCAGTTACAGTGGCGGGGTGAACACTGAAGCTTTCTTT. Its translation is CASSYSGGVNTEAFF.

This chain uses TRBV4-3 with TRBJ2-5; D call uncertain. In germline, CDR1 is LGHNA, CDR2 YSLEER. V lost 0 bases and J 4 bases, leaving 12 bases between the germline ends. The CDR3 contains 15 residues. Here the CDR3 reads CASSQDQSARETQYF. CDR3 nucleotides: TGCGCCAGCAGCCAAGATCAGTCCGCTCGAGAGACCCAGTACTTC.

Note on this clonotype: Germline is not matched at one junction end, which may reflect a read error. The gene calls are TRBV7-2 and TRBJ2-7, with TRBD1 identical over 9 bases. Germline V CDR1 and CDR2: SGHTA, FQGNSA. This CDR3 region has 14 residues. CDR3 protein: CAGSRGQGGYEQYF. CDR3 nucleotide sequence: TGTGCCGGCAGCCGGGGACAGGGTGGCTACGAGCAGTACTTC.

In this sample, this clonotype turned up a few times. The chain employs TRBV5-1 and TRBJ1-1, with D uncertain. V lost 4 bases, J lost 5 bases, and 15 bases lay in between. The CDR3 sequence is 14 residues long. Per the germline V gene, CDR1 is SGHRS and CDR2 is YFSETQ. The DNA for the CDR3 is TGCGCCAGCAGCGCCTCAAATTTAGGGACTGAAGCTTTCTTT. Amino acid sequence: CASSASNLGTEAFF.

The chain couples TRBV12-3 or TRBV12-4 to TRBJ2-3; the D gene is possibly TRBD1 (5 bases). The CDR3 sequence is 12 residues long. The germline V and J ends were trimmed by 5 bases and 14 bases, with 17 bases remaining between them. CDR3 loop: CASSKDIRYAYF. The CDR3 coding sequence is TGTGCCAGCAGTAAGGACATCAGATACGCGTATTTT.

On this clonotype: Possible read error: a much larger clone is one base away. V gene TRBV29-1 combines with J gene TRBJ1-1; maybe TRBD1 (6 bases). V shed 7 bases and J shed 0 bases, with 15 bases lying between them. The CDR3 has 14 residues. Germline loops: CDR1 SQVTM, CDR2 ANQGSEA. In nucleotides, the CDR3 is TGCAGCGGCCACAGGGTACGCATGAACACTGAAGCTTTCTTT. This sequence encodes CSGHRVRMNTEAFF.